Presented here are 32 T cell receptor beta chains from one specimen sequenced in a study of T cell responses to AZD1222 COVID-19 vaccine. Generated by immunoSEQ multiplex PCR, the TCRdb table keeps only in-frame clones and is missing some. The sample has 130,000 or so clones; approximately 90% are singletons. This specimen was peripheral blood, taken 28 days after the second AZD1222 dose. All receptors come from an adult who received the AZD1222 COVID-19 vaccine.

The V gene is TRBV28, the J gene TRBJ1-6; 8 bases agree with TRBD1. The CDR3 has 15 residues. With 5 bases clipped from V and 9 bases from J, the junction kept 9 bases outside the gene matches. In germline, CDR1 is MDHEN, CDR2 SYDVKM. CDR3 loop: CASSRADRDGSPLHF. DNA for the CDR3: TGTGCCAGCAGTCGCGCGGACAGGGATGGTTCACCCCTCCACTTT.

The CDR3 DNA sequence: TGTGCCAGCAGCCTACCCGGGACAGGGAACTATGGCTACACCTTC. It yields the protein CASSLPGTGNYGYTF. The genes are TRBV7-9 and TRBJ1-2, with TRBD1 matching 9 bases. With V trimmed by 5 bases and J by 2 bases, 6 bases remained unmatched. Germline CDR1 and CDR2: SEHNR and FQNEAQ (reference sequence). CDR3 length equals 15 residues.

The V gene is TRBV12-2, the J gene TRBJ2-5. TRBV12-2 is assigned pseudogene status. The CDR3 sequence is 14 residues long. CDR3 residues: CASRLERKGETQYF. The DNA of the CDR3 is TGTGCAAGTCGCTTAGAAAGAAAGGGAGAGACCCAGTACTTC.

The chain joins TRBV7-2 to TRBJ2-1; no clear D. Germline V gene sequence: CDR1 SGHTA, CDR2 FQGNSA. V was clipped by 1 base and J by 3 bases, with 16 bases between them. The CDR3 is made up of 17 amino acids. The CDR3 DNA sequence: TGTGCCAGCAGCTTAGGAGGTATACAATTTGGCTACAATGAGCAGTTCTTC. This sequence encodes CASSLGGIQFGYNEQFF.

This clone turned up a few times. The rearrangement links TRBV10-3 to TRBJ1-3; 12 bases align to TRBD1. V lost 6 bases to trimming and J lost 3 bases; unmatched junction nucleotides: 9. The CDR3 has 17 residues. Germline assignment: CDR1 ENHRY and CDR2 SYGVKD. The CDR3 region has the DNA TGTGCCATCAGCCCTTTGGGGACAGGGGGCCTTGGAAACACCATATATTTT. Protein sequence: CAISPLGTGGLGNTIYF.

The CDR3 is CASSEGGGGYNEQFF. DNA of the CDR3: TGTGCCAGCAGTGAAGGCGGGGGGGGCTACAATGAGCAGTTCTTC. The chain uses TRBV6-1 and TRBJ2-1, with 9 bases that match TRBD2. V shed 1 base, J shed 3 bases, and the junction held 1 base outside the gene matches. The CDR3 loop spans 15 amino acids. The V gene's germline CDR1 is MNHNS and CDR2 SASEGT.

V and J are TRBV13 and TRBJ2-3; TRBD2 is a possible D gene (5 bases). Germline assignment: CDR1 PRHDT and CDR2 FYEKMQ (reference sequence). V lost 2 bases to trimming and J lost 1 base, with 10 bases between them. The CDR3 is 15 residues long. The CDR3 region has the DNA TGTGCCAGCAGCTTAAACCCCGGGGGCACAGATACGCAGTATTTT. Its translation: CASSLNPGGTDTQYF.

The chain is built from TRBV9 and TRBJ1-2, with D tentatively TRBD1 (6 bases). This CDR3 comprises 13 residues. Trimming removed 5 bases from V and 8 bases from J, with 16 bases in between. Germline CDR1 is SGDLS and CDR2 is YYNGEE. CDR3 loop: CASREQGTRGYTF. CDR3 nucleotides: TGTGCCAGCAGAGAACAGGGAACGAGAGGCTACACCTTC.

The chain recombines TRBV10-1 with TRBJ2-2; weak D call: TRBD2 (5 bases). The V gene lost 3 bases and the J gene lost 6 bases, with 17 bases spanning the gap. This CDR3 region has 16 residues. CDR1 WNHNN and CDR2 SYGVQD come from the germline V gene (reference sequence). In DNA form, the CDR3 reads TGCGCCAGCAGTGAAACTAGGAGTTTTCGGTCCGGGGAGCTGTTTTTT. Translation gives CASSETRSFRSGELFF.

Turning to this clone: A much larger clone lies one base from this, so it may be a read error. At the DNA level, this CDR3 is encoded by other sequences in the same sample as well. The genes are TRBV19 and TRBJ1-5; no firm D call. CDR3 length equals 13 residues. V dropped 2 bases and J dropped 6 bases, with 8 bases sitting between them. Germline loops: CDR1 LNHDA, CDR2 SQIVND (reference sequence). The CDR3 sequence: CASSITPGQPQHF. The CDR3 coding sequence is TGTGCCAGTAGTATAACCCCCGGTCAGCCCCAGCATTTT.

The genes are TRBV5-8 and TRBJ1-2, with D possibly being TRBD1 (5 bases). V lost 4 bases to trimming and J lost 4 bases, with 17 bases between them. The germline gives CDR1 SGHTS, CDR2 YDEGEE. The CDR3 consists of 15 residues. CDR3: CASSRRVLRGYGYTF. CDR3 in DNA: TGTGCCAGCAGCCGGCGGGTCCTGAGGGGCTATGGCTACACCTTC.

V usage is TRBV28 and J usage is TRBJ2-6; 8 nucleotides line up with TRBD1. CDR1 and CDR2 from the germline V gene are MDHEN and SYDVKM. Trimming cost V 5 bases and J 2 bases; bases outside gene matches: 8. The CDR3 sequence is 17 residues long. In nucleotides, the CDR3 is TGTGCCAGCAGTCCCAGGGGACAGGCGGCTGGGGCCAACGTCCTGACTTTC. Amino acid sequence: CASSPRGQAAGANVLTF.

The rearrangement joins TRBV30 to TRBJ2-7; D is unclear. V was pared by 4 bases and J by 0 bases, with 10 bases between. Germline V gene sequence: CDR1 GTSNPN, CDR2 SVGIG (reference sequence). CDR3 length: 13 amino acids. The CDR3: CAWTTDSSYEQYF. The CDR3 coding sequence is TGTGCCTGGACGACGGATAGCTCCTACGAGCAGTACTTC.

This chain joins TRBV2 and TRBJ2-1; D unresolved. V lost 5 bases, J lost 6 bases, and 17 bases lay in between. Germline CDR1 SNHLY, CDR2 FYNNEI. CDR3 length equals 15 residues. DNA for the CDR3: TGTGCCAGCAGTATTCCCCGCACTGGCGTCAATGAGCAGTTCTTC. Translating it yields CASSIPRTGVNEQFF.

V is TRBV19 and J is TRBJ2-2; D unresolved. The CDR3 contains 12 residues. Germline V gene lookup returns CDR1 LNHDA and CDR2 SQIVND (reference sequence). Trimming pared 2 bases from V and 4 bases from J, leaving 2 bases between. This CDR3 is CASSISTGELFF. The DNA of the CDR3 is TGTGCCAGTAGTATATCCACCGGGGAGCTGTTTTTT.

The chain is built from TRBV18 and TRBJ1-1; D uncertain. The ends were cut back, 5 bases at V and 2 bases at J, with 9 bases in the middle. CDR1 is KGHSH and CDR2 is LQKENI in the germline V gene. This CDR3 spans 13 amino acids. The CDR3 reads CASSTDGNTEAFF. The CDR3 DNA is TGTGCCAGCTCAACGGACGGTAACACTGAAGCTTTCTTT.

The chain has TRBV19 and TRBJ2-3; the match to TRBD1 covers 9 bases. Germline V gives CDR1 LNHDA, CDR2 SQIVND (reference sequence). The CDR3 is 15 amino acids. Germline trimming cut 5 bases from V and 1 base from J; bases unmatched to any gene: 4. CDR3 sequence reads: CASSPRDRGTDTQYF. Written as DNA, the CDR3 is TGTGCCAGTAGTCCCCGGGACAGGGGCACAGATACGCAGTATTTT.

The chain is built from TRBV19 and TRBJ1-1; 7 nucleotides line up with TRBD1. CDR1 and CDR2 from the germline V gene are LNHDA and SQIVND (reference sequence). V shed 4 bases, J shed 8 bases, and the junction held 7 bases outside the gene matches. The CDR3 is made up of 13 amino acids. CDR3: CASSRGQFKEAFF. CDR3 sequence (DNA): TGTGCCAGTAGTAGGGGACAGTTTAAGGAAGCTTTCTTT. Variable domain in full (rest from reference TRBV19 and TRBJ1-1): DGGITQSPKYLFRKEGQNVTLSCEQNLNHDAMYWYRQDPGQGLRLIYYSQIVNDFQKGDIAEGYSVSREKKESFPLTVTSAQKNPTAFYLCASSRGQFKEAFFGQGTRLTVV.

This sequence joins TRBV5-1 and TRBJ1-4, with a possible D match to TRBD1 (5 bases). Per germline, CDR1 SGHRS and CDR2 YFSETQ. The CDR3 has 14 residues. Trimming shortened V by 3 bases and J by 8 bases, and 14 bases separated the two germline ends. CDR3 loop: CASSSGTLREKLFF. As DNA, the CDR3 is TGCGCCAGCAGCTCCGGGACGCTGAGGGAAAAACTGTTTTTT.

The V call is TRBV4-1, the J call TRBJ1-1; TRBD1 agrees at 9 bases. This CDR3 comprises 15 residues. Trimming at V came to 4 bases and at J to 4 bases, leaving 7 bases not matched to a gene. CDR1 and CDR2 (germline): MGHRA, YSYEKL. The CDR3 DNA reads TGCGCCAGCAGCCGATCCGGGACAGGGACCACTGAAGCTTTCTTT. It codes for CASSRSGTGTTEAFF.

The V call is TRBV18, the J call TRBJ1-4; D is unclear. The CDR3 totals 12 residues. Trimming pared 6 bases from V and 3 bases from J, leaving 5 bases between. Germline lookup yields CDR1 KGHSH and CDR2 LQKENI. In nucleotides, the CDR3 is TGTGCCAGCTCGAGTTCTAATGAAAAACTGTTTTTT. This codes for CASSSSNEKLFF.

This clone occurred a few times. Here the CDR3 reads CARSLASRFNQPQHF. CDR3 sequence (DNA): TGTGCCAGAAGCTTGGCTTCCAGGTTCAATCAGCCCCAGCATTTT. The V gene is TRBV5-3, the J gene TRBJ1-5; no reliable D call. TRBV5-3 is treated as an ORF (open reading frame) with a function not yet certain. The CDR3 has 15 residues. Trimming took off 0 bases at V and 3 bases at J, with 10 bases between the two ends.

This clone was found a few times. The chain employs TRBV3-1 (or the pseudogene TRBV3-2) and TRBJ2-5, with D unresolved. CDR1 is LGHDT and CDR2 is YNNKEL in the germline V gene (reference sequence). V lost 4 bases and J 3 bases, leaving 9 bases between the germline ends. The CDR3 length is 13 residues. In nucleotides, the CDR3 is TGTGCCAGCAGCCCCCCGGAAGAAGAGACCCAGTACTTC. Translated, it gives CASSPPEEETQYF.

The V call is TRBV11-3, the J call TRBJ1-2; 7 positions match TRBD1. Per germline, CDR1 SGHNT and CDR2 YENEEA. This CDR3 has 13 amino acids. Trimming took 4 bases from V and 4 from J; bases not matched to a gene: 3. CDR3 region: CASSSGTAYGYTF. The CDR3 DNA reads TGTGCCAGCAGCTCTGGGACAGCCTATGGCTACACCTTC.

As DNA, the CDR3 is TGTGCCAGCAGAGCAAGACAGGGGCGTAATGAAAAACTGTTTTTT. Amino acids: CASRARQGRNEKLFF. This chain links TRBV28 with TRBJ1-4, with 8 bases fitting TRBD1. The CDR3 consists of 15 residues. V dropped 6 bases and J dropped 4; count of bases not matched to a gene: 7. The germline gives CDR1 MDHEN, CDR2 SYDVKM.

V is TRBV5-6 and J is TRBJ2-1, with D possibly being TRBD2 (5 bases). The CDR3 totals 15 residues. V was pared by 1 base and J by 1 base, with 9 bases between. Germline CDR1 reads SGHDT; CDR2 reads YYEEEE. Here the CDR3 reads CASSLFRGSYNEQFF. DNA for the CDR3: TGTGCCAGCAGCTTGTTCCGGGGTTCCTACAATGAGCAGTTCTTC. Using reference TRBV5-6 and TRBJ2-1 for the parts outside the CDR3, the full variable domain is DAGVTQSPTHLIKTRGQQVTLRCSPKSGHDTVSWYQQALGQGPQFIFQYYEEEERQRGNFPDRFSGHQFPNYSSELNVNALLLGDSALYLCASSLFRGSYNEQFFGPGTRLTVL.

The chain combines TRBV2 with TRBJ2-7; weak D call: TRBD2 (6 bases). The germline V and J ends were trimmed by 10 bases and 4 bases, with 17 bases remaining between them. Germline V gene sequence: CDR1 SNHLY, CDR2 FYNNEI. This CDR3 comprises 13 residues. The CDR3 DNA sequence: TGTGCCATCTTCCCGGGAGCGCAATACGAGCAGTACTTC. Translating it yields CAIFPGAQYEQYF.

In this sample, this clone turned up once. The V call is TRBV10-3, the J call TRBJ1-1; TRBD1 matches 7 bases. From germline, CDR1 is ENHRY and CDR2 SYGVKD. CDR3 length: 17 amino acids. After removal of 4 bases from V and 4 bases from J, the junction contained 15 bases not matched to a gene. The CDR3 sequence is CAISATGVNDRRTEAFF. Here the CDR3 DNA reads TGTGCCATCAGTGCTACAGGGGTAAATGATCGACGCACTGAAGCTTTCTTT.

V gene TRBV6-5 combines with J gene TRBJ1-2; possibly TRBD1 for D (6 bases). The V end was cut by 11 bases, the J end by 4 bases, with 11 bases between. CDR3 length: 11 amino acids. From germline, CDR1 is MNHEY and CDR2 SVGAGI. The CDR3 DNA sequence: TGTGCCGGACAGAATCTCTATGGCTACACCTTC. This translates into CAGQNLYGYTF.

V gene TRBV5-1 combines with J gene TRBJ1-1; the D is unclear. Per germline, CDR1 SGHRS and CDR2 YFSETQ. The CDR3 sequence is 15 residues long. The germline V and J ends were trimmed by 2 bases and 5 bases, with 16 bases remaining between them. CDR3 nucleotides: TGCGCCAGCAGCTTAGATGCCCGAACGGGTACTGAAGCTTTCTTT. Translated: CASSLDARTGTEAFF.

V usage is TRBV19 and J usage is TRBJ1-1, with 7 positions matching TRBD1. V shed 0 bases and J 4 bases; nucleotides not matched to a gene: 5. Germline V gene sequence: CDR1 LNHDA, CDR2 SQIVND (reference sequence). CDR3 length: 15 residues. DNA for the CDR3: TGTGCCAGTAGTATAGATTCGGGACAGCTCACTGAAGCTTTCTTT. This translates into CASSIDSGQLTEAFF.

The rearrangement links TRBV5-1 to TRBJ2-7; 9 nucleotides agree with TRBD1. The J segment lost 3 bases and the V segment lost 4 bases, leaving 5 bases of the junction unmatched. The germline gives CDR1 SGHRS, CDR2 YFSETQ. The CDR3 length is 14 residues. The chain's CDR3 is CASSPTDRGYEQYF. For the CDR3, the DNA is TGCGCCAGCAGCCCTACGGACAGGGGCTACGAGCAGTACTTC.